The 27 T cell receptor beta chains reported below all come from one sample, sequenced in a study of T-cell memory formation after mild COVID-19. TCRdb itself ran the 5' RACE reads through MiXCR, one entry per CDR3 protein. In the table there are around 450,000 distinct CDR3 sequences, 20% to 30% of which are singletons. The sample consisted of PBMCs or a T cell subset sorted from them (not recorded which). These receptor sequences come from an adult woman who had mild COVID-19 (a few samples of this study predate the infection). Cell type and time point are not known.

The V gene is TRBV5-4, the J gene TRBJ2-3, with 7 bases identical to TRBD2. V lost 2 bases, J lost 2 bases, and 5 bases stayed unmatched. The CDR3 loop spans 15 amino acids. Germline CDR1 reads SGHNT; CDR2 reads YYREEE (reference sequence). The CDR3 loop is CASSFGLGATDTQYF. In DNA, the CDR3 is TGTGCCAGCAGCTTCGGACTAGGGGCCACAGATACGCAGTATTTT.

The chain is built from TRBV5-1 and TRBJ2-7; 13 nucleotides match TRBD2. The CDR3 covers 15 residues. CDR1 is SGHRS, CDR2 YFSETQ, per germline. The V and J ends lost 4 bases and 3 bases, in that order; junction bases with no gene match: 4. For the CDR3, the DNA is TGCGCCAGCAGCCACGGGACTAGCGGGAACTACGAGCAGTACTTC. Translated: CASSHGTSGNYEQYF.

This clonotype was counted only a few times. The V and J genes are TRBV12-3 or TRBV12-4 and TRBJ2-5, with TRBD1 identical over 9 bases. V was pared by 5 bases and J by 5 bases, with 15 bases of the junction left unmatched. This CDR3 contains 17 residues. The CDR3, as DNA: TGTGCCAGCAGTCCCCCCGGGACAGGGTCTGTTTCGGAGACCCAGTACTTC. Protein product: CASSPPGTGSVSETQYF.

The genes are TRBV9 and TRBJ2-1; tentatively, D is TRBD2 (5 bases). The CDR3 covers 19 residues. The germline V and J ends were trimmed by 0 bases and 6 bases, with 25 bases remaining between them. Germline-derived CDR1 and CDR2 are SGDLS and YYNGEE. DNA for the CDR3: TGTGCCAGCAGCGTAGGGGTATCGGGATTTATACAATGGAGCAATGAGCAGTTCTTC. Residues: CASSVGVSGFIQWSNEQFF.

The DNA of the CDR3 is TGCAGTGGGTCGCTAGTGAACACCGGGGAGCTGTTTTTT. This encodes CSGSLVNTGELFF. The V and J genes are TRBV20-1 and TRBJ2-2; D is undetermined. Germline CDR1 is DFQATT and CDR2 is SNEGSKA (reference sequence). The CDR3 loop spans 13 amino acids. Trimming removed 7 bases at V and 1 base at J, with 10 bases between.

The gene calls are TRBV7-3 and TRBJ2-2; D possibly corresponds to TRBD2 (5 bases). The V and J ends lost 5 bases and 0 bases respectively, with 16 bases between them. The CDR3 is made up of 17 amino acids. Germline CDR1 reads SGHTA; CDR2 reads FQGTGA. The CDR3 is CASSPYRFGANTGELFF. DNA for the CDR3: TGTGCCAGCAGCCCCTACCGATTCGGGGCGAACACCGGGGAGCTGTTTTTT.

On this clonotype: Relative to the germline gene, one junction end is altered; a read error may explain this. The chain joins TRBV5-5 to TRBJ2-4; D assignment may be TRBD1 or TRBD2 (6 bases each). Per germline, CDR1 SGHKS and CDR2 YYEKEE (reference sequence). CDR3 length equals 13 residues. The CDR3 loop is CASSLDSGARGNF. The CDR3 DNA follows: TGTGCCAGCAGCTTGGACTCAGGGGCCCGGGGGAACTTC. Supplemented by reference TRBV5-5 and TRBJ2-4, the full variable domain reads DAGVTQSPTHLIKTRGQQVTLRCSPISGHKSVSWYQQVLGQGPQFIFQYYEKEERGRGNFPDRFSARQFPNYSSELNVNALLLGDSALYLCASSLDSGARGNFGAGTRLSVL.

This clonotype was seen a few times. This sequence joins TRBV7-2 and TRBJ2-3; 9 positions match TRBD2. V shed 5 bases, J shed 5 bases, and the junction held 17 bases outside the gene matches. There are 18 residues in the CDR3. Germline assignment: CDR1 SGHTA and CDR2 FQGNSA. DNA for the CDR3: TGTGCCAGCAGCCCTATTTGGGTGGCGGGGGGGCGGCAAGATACGCAGTATTTT. Translating it yields CASSPIWVAGGRQDTQYF.

V is TRBV7-2 and J is TRBJ2-3; D remains ambiguous. Trimming cost V 5 bases and J 5 bases, with 11 bases left between them. This CDR3 spans 13 amino acids. Germline loops: CDR1 SGHTA, CDR2 FQGNSA. The CDR3 DNA follows: TGTGCCAGCAGCCCTAGACTCCGAGATACGCAGTATTTT. It translates to CASSPRLRDTQYF.

Note on this clonotype: An end of the junction differs from the germline gene, which may be a read error. V and J are TRBV7-2 and TRBJ2-7; D gene unclear. Germline lookup yields CDR1 SGHTA and CDR2 FQGNSA. There are 12 residues in the CDR3. The CDR3 DNA is TGTGCCAGCAGCTTAGCGCTCACCGATTTGTCCTTC. As protein: CASSLALTDLSF.

The rearrangement joins TRBV20-1 to TRBJ2-1; 10 bases line up with TRBD1. The CDR3 length is 13 residues. V was pared by 6 bases and J by 5 bases, with 4 bases of the junction left unmatched. Germline CDR1 is DFQATT and CDR2 is SNEGSKA (reference sequence). This CDR3 is CSAAGTGDNEQFF. The CDR3 DNA follows: TGCAGTGCCGCCGGGACAGGGGACAATGAGCAGTTCTTC.

This clonotype was counted only a few times. As DNA, the CDR3 is TGCAGCGTTGACGGGGGACCGAACACTGAAGCTTTCTTT. This translates into CSVDGGPNTEAFF. J is TRBJ1-1 and V is TRBV29-1; possible D gene TRBD1, 5 bases. Germline lookup yields CDR1 SQVTM and CDR2 ANQGSEA. Trimming took 3 bases from V and 1 from J, leaving 9 bases between them. This CDR3 spans 13 amino acids. The full variable domain, rest sourced from reference TRBV29-1 and TRBJ1-1, is SAVISQKPSRDICQRGTSLTIQCQVDSQVTMMFWYRQQPGQSLTLIATANQGSEATYESGFVIDKFPISRPNLTFSTLTVSNMSPEDSSIYLCSVDGGPNTEAFFGQGTRLTVV.

This clonotype was detected ten times or more. The chain uses TRBV25-1 and TRBJ1-1; D unclear. Germline V CDR1 and CDR2: MGHDK, SYGVNS. This CDR3 spans 12 amino acids. The V end lost 3 bases, the J end lost 9 bases, and 11 bases lay between the germline ends. CDR3 amino acids: CASSDAELKAFF. DNA of the CDR3: TGTGCCAGCAGTGATGCGGAACTTAAAGCTTTCTTT.

This clonotype showed up just a few times. The chain combines TRBV29-1 with TRBJ1-1; a weak D match, TRBD1 (6 bases). Per the germline V gene, CDR1 is SQVTM and CDR2 is ANQGSEA. The CDR3 has 17 residues. Between the trimmed V and J ends, which lost 3 bases and 4 bases, there was a span of 24 bases. The CDR3 DNA is TGCAGCGTTGATTCAGAACAGGGACTTTGGATAGGCACTGAAGCTTTCTTT. Amino acid sequence: CSVDSEQGLWIGTEAFF. Full variable domain (remainder filled in from reference TRBV29-1 and TRBJ1-1): SAVISQKPSRDICQRGTSLTIQCQVDSQVTMMFWYRQQPGQSLTLIATANQGSEATYESGFVIDKFPISRPNLTFSTLTVSNMSPEDSSIYLCSVDSEQGLWIGTEAFFGQGTRLTVV.

This clonotype was recorded at least ten times. The chain links TRBV7-6 to TRBJ2-5; 8 positions match TRBD2. CDR1 is SGHVS, CDR2 FNYEAQ, per germline. This CDR3 is 14 amino acids long. The V gene end was trimmed by 4 bases and the J gene end by 3 bases; junction bases not matched to a gene: 4. DNA of the CDR3: TGTGCCAGCAGCTCCGGGACTAGTAAAGAGACCCAGTACTTC. Its protein is CASSSGTSKETQYF.

This chain connects TRBV10-3 to TRBJ2-7, with TRBD1 matching 7 bases. V was clipped by 5 bases and J by 8 bases; unmatched bases: 6. Germline V gives CDR1 ENHRY, CDR2 SYGVKD. The CDR3 is made up of 12 amino acids. Written as DNA, the CDR3 is TGTGCCATCAGTTTTAGGGACAGTCAGCAGTACTTC. Its translation: CAISFRDSQQYF.

The chain employs TRBV10-3 and TRBJ2-1, with 10 bases matching TRBD1. CDR3 length: 16 amino acids. With V trimmed by 2 bases and J by 8 bases, 9 bases remained unmatched. The germline CDR1 and CDR2 sequences are ENHRY and SYGVKD. The CDR3 region is CAISEPGQGMVDEQFF. The CDR3 DNA follows: TGTGCCATCAGTGAGCCGGGACAGGGGATGGTAGATGAGCAGTTCTTC.

DNA for the CDR3: TGTGCCAGTAGTATGCGGACCTCTGGAAACACCATATATTTT. This codes for CASSMRTSGNTIYF. The V call is TRBV19, the J call TRBJ1-3; D gene ambiguous. Germline CDR1 is LNHDA and CDR2 is SQIVND (reference sequence). Trimming took 3 bases from V and 0 from J, leaving 6 bases between them. There are 14 residues in the CDR3.

The chain is built from TRBV12-3 or TRBV12-4 and TRBJ1-2; tentatively, D is TRBD1 (5 bases). The V end was cut by 8 bases, the J end by 0 bases, with 10 bases between. The CDR3 has 13 residues. CDR3 nucleotide sequence: TGTGCCAGCGGGGACGGTGCTAACTATGGCTACACCTTC. It encodes CASGDGANYGYTF.

This chain connects TRBV5-1 to TRBJ2-5; 7 positions match TRBD1. V lost 2 bases to trimming and J lost 5 bases; unmatched junction nucleotides: 6. The CDR3 loop spans 14 amino acids. Germline CDR1 and CDR2: SGHRS and YFSETQ. As DNA, the CDR3 is TGCGCCAGCAGCTTTGACAGGGAGTTGGAGACCCAGTACTTC. Its translation: CASSFDRELETQYF.

In its sample, this clonotype was seen a few times. V and J are TRBV4-1 and TRBJ2-7, with a possible D match to TRBD2 (6 bases). V was trimmed by 0 bases and J by 2 bases, leaving 14 bases between them. Per the germline V gene, CDR1 is MGHRA and CDR2 is YSYEKL. CDR3 length: 16 amino acids. CDR3 sequence: CASSQDSAGQAYEQYF. CDR3 DNA sequence: TGCGCCAGCAGCCAAGATAGCGCGGGGCAAGCCTACGAGCAGTACTTC.

This chain joins TRBV9 and TRBJ2-1; D call uncertain. With 0 bases removed from V and 9 bases from J, the gap between germline ends came to 7 bases. CDR1 is SGDLS, CDR2 YYNGEE, per germline. The CDR3 is 12 residues long. In DNA, the CDR3 is TGTGCCAGCAGCGTAGGTACCGCTGAGCAGTTCTTC. Residues: CASSVGTAEQFF.

In this sample, this clonotype turned up a few times. This sequence joins TRBV24-1 and TRBJ2-7, with 9 bases identical to TRBD2. After removal of 2 bases from V and 6 bases from J, the junction contained 7 bases not matched to a gene. Germline assignment: CDR1 KGHDR and CDR2 SFDVKD. The CDR3 spans 15 residues. CDR3: CATSDSSSGRREQYF. The CDR3 DNA follows: TGTGCCACCAGTGATTCATCCAGCGGGAGGCGCGAGCAGTACTTC.

The chain joins TRBV15 to TRBJ1-4, with TRBD1 identical over 10 bases. Germline CDR1 LNHNV, CDR2 YYDKDF (reference sequence). With 5 bases clipped from V and 12 bases from J, the junction kept 9 bases outside the gene matches. This CDR3 is built from 14 residues. CDR3 coding DNA: TGTGCCACCAGCGGGACAGGGGTAGCCTCAGAACTGTTTTTT. Protein: CATSGTGVASELFF.

This clonotype was detected ten times or more. The rearrangement links TRBV7-9 to TRBJ2-3; possibly TRBD1 for D (6 bases). Germline CDR1 and CDR2: SEHNR and FQNEAQ (reference sequence). Trimming took off 5 bases at V and 4 bases at J, with 16 bases between the two ends. The CDR3 runs 15 residues. CDR3 amino acids: CASSPRGGNADTQYF. The CDR3, as DNA: TGTGCCAGCAGCCCAAGAGGGGGAAACGCAGATACGCAGTATTTT. Full variable domain (outside the CDR3, taken from reference TRBV7-9 and TRBJ2-3): DTGVSQNPRHKITKRGQNVTFRCDPISEHNRLYWYRQTLGQGPEFLTYFQNEAQLEKSRLLSDRFSAERPKGSFSTLEIQRTEQGDSAMYLCASSPRGGNADTQYFGPGTRLTVL.

The rearrangement uses TRBV6-5 and TRBJ2-1; 7 nucleotides align to TRBD1. From germline, CDR1 is MNHEY and CDR2 SVGAGI. J was trimmed by 7 bases and V by 0 bases; bases with no gene match: 6. The CDR3 has 15 amino acids. The CDR3 DNA is TGTGCCAGCAGTTACTCGACAGGGATAAGTAATGAGCAGTTCTTC. Translation gives CASSYSTGISNEQFF.

This clonotype was counted between two and nine times. The chain combines TRBV12-3 or TRBV12-4 with TRBJ2-3; D not resolved. The CDR3 spans 14 residues. V was pared by 4 bases and J by 1 base, with 9 bases between. The CDR3 sequence: CASSSAGGTDTQYF. CDR3 coding DNA: TGTGCCAGCAGTTCGGCCGGAGGCACAGATACGCAGTATTTT.